Following are 14 T cell receptor beta chains from one sample sequenced in a study of blood T cell repertoires in COVID-19. The protocol was immunoSEQ multiplex PCR, while the TCRdb copy is restricted to in-frame clones and leaves out a portion. This table holds under 60,000 clones, around 89% found once. The sequenced sample consisted of peripheral blood. The source is a man in his sixties with acute or convalescent COVID-19.

The chain joins TRBV30 to TRBJ2-2; 11 bases agree with TRBD1. CDR3 length equals 18 residues. Germline V gene sequence: CDR1 GTSNPN, CDR2 SVGIG (reference sequence). The V and J ends lost 3 bases and 7 bases, in that order; junction bases with no gene match: 16. The CDR3 is CAWRRAPGGDRGVGELFF. CDR3 in DNA: TGTGCCTGGAGACGAGCTCCAGGCGGGGACAGGGGGGTCGGGGAGCTGTTTTTT.

The V call is TRBV6-1, the J call TRBJ1-5, with D unclear. Germline V lookup: CDR1 MNHNS, CDR2 SASEGT. Deletions cut 1 base from V and 7 bases from J, with 5 bases between. This CDR3 is 12 amino acids long. CDR3 amino acids: CASSEGKQPQHF. In nucleotides, the CDR3 is TGTGCCAGCAGTGAAGGTAAACAGCCCCAGCATTTT.

CDR3: CSASSGGQGKDTQYF. In DNA form, the CDR3 reads TGCAGTGCTAGTTCCGGGGGACAGGGTAAAGATACGCAGTATTTT. J is TRBJ2-3 and V is TRBV20-1; 9 bases agree with TRBD1. The CDR3 loop spans 15 amino acids. Germline V gene lookup returns CDR1 DFQATT and CDR2 SNEGSKA (reference sequence). V lost 3 bases to trimming and J lost 5 bases; unmatched junction nucleotides: 9.

The chain is built from TRBV3-1 (or the pseudogene TRBV3-2) and TRBJ2-1; TRBD1 matches at 7 bases. The trim removed 5 bases at V and 6 bases at J, leaving 10 bases unmatched. Germline V CDR1 and CDR2: LGHDT, YNNKEL (reference sequence). The length of the CDR3 is 15 residues. CDR3 in amino acids: CASSIRGQTPNEQFF. CDR3 in DNA: TGTGCCAGCAGCATACGGGGACAGACGCCCAATGAGCAGTTCTTC.

This clone was detected only once. The chain is built from TRBV5-1 and TRBJ1-1; TRBD1 aligns across 7 bases. V trimming: 0 bases; J trimming: 0 bases; junction bases outside the gene matches: 2. Germline V gives CDR1 SGHRS, CDR2 YFSETQ. CDR3 length: 15 amino acids. The CDR3 DNA follows: TGCGCCAGCAGCTTGGGACAGGGCTTGAACACTGAAGCTTTCTTT. It codes for CASSLGQGLNTEAFF.

A single count supports this clone. V and J are TRBV6-5 and TRBJ2-7; TRBD1 matches 7 bases. The V gene's germline CDR1 is MNHEY and CDR2 SVGAGI. This CDR3 comprises 14 residues. The V and J ends lost 6 bases and 2 bases, in that order; junction bases with no gene match: 7. The CDR3 reads CASSPGDSTYEQYF. CDR3 bases: TGTGCCAGCAGCCCAGGGGACAGTACCTACGAGCAGTACTTC.

The CDR3 sequence: CASSLVEGNEQFF. Written as DNA, the CDR3 is TGTGCCAGCAGCTTGGTAGAGGGCAATGAGCAGTTCTTC. The rearrangement links TRBV5-6 to TRBJ2-1; D is possibly TRBD2 (5 bases). CDR3 size: 13 residues. Germline V lookup: CDR1 SGHDT, CDR2 YYEEEE. V was trimmed by 0 bases and J by 6 bases, leaving 7 bases between them.

The rearrangement joins TRBV6-6 to TRBJ2-1, with TRBD1 matching 11 bases. With V trimmed by 10 bases and J by 9 bases, 11 bases remained unmatched. Germline CDR1 reads MNHNY; CDR2 reads SVGAGI (reference sequence). There are 14 residues in the CDR3. The CDR3 here is CATTGTGGTGEQFF. Here the CDR3 DNA reads TGTGCCACCACCGGGACAGGGGGAACCGGTGAGCAGTTCTTC.

The CDR3: CASSDRGDTFTDTQYF. The CDR3 DNA reads as TGTGCCAGCAGTGACCGGGGGGACACATTCACAGATACGCAGTATTTT. The chain uses TRBV6-4 and TRBJ2-3, with D possibly TRBD2 on 7 matching bases. V gave up 2 bases and J gave up 2 bases, with 14 bases separating them. Germline values: CDR1 MRHNA, CDR2 SNTAGT. The CDR3 runs 16 residues.

This clone was seen a few times. The J gene is TRBJ2-6, the V gene TRBV5-1; 8 bases agree with TRBD1. Germline V gene sequence: CDR1 SGHRS, CDR2 YFSETQ. CDR3 length: 19 amino acids. Unmatched junction bases numbered 12, after V lost 4 bases and J lost 0 bases. The CDR3: CASSVYTGQGLSGANVLTF. CDR3 DNA sequence: TGCGCCAGCAGCGTTTACACCGGACAGGGCCTCTCTGGGGCCAACGTCCTGACTTTC.

The rearrangement links TRBV5-6 to TRBJ1-6; D is undetermined. The length of the CDR3 is 16 residues. The germline V gene has CDR1 SGHDT and CDR2 YYEEEE. V lost 4 bases, J lost 6 bases, and 17 bases lay in between. The CDR3 loop is CASSPNTGESNSPLHF. The CDR3 region has the DNA TGTGCCAGCAGCCCCAACACCGGGGAGAGTAATTCACCCCTCCACTTT.

The chain has TRBV19 and TRBJ1-5; D is unclear. Per germline, CDR1 LNHDA and CDR2 SQIVND (reference sequence). The V end lost 3 bases, the J end lost 5 bases, and 11 bases lay between the germline ends. The length of the CDR3 is 14 residues. The CDR3 is CASSIRSGDQPQHF. CDR3 sequence (DNA): TGTGCCAGTAGTATCCGTTCTGGAGATCAGCCCCAGCATTTT.

V and J are TRBV2 and TRBJ1-5; TRBD1 matches at 9 bases. The V gene's germline CDR1 is SNHLY and CDR2 FYNNEI. After removal of 6 bases from V and 5 bases from J, the junction contained 8 bases not matched to a gene. There are 15 residues in the CDR3. The DNA for the CDR3 is TGTGCCAGCAGGAAGGACAGGGGCGATTATCAGCCCCAGCATTTT. Amino acid sequence: CASRKDRGDYQPQHF. The full variable domain, its missing parts supplied by reference TRBV2 and TRBJ1-5, is EPEVTQTPSHQVTQMGQEVILRCVPISNHLYFYWYRQILGQKVEFLVSFYNNEISEKSEIFDDQFSVERPDGSNFTLKIRSTKLEDSAMYFCASRKDRGDYQPQHFGDGTRLSIL.

This chain joins TRBV27 and TRBJ2-7; D ambiguous. V lost 4 bases, J lost 5 bases, and 6 bases lay in between. CDR1 MNHEY and CDR2 SMNVEV come from the germline V gene (reference sequence). The CDR3 consists of 11 residues. In DNA, the CDR3 is TGTGCCAGCAGTTCCTTTAACGAGCAGTACTTC. Protein sequence: CASSSFNEQYF.